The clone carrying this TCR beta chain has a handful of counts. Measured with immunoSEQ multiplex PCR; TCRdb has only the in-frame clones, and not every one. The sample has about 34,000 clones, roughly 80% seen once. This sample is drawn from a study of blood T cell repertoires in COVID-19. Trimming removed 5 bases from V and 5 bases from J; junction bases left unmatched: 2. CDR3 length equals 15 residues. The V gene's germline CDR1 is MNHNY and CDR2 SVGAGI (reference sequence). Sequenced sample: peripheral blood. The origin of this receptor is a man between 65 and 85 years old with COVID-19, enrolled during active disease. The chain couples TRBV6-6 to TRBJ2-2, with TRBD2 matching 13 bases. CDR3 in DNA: TGTGCCAGCAGTCGGACTAGCGGGAGTACCGGGGAGCTGTTTTTT. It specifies CASSRTSGSTGELFF.